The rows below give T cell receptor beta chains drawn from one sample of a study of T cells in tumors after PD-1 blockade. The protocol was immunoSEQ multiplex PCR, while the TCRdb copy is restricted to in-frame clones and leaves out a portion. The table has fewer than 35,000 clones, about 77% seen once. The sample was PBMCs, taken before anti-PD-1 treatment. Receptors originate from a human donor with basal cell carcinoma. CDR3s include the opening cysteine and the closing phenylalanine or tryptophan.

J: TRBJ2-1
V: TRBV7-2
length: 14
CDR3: CASSLGVAVNEQFF

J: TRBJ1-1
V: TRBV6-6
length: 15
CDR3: CASSYLKGMDTEAFF

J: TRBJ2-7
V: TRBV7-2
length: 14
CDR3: CASSLPFLTGEQYF

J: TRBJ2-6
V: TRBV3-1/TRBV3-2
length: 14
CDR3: CASSPSFQANVLTF

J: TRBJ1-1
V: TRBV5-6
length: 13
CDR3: CASSAGLGTEAFF

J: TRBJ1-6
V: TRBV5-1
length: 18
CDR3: CASSLGDLRDGADSPLHF

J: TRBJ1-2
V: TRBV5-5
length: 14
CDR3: CASSLVFNDYGYTF

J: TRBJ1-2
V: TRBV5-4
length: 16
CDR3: CASSRQRTGDPYGYTF

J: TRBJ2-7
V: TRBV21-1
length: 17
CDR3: CASSKGPGLPFPYEQYF

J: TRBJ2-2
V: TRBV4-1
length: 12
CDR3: CASSQEAGELFF

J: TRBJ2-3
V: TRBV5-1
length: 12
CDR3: CASSPSGNTQYF

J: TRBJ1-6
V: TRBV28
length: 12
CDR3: CASSSGYSPLHF

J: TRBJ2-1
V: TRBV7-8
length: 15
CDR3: CASSPRRMRHNEQFF

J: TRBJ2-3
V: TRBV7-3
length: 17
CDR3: CASSPNARDSGGDTQYF

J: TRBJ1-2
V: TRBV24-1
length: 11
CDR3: CATSQGGGYTF

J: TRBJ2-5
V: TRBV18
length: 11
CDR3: CASSPQETQYF

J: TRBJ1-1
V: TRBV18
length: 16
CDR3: CASSPRVFSTDTEAFF

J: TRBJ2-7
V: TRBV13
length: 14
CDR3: CASSRTGDSYEQYF

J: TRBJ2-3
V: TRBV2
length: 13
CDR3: CASSLLIADTQYF

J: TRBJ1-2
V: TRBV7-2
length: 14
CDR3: CASSLQGIRDGYTF